This T cell receptor beta chain was sequenced in a study of blood T cell repertoires in COVID-19. Repertoires were generated with immunoSEQ multiplex PCR, while TCRdb's copy carries only in-frame clones and drops some. This sample has 100,000 to 150,000 clones, with 55% to 75% found just once. This clone was detected only once. The germline gives CDR1 KGHSH, CDR2 LQKENI. This CDR3 is 14 amino acids long. The ends lost 3 bases at V and 7 bases at J; junction bases unmatched: 3. The chain combines TRBV18 with TRBJ1-2; 12 nucleotides align to TRBD1. The sample was peripheral blood. The TCR was taken from a woman between 65 and 79 years old with acute or convalescent COVID-19. The CDR3 region has the DNA TGTGCCAGCTCACCGGGGGACAGGGGGCTTGGCTACACCTTC. Its protein product is CASSPGDRGLGYTF.